This T cell receptor beta chain was sequenced in a study of blood T cells in healthy people across ages. A J-beta primer mix and a sample-barcoded 5' primer were used in a second PCR of about 7 to 12 cycles. TCRdb independently ran MiXCR on the 5' RACE reads; one entry per CDR3 protein. The sample holds hundreds of thousands of distinct CDR3 sequences, under 45% seen once. The ends were cut back, 2 bases at V and 7 bases at J, with 12 bases in the middle. This CDR3 has 13 amino acids. Per the germline V gene, CDR1 is SGHVS and CDR2 is FQNEAQ. Healthy Caucasians from Russia aged about 6 to 90 served as donors.

The sequence came from a man between 60 and 75 years old in good health. The sample comprised blood. The chain employs TRBV7-8 and TRBJ2-7; D is undetermined. For the CDR3, the DNA is TGTGCCAGCAGCTTATTTTTGGATCGGGAGCAGTACTTC. Translation gives CASSLFLDREQYF. The entire variable domain, with the rest obtained from reference TRBV7-8 and TRBJ2-7, is as follows: GAGVSQSPRYKVAKRGQDVALRCDPISGHVSLFWYQQALGQGPEFLTYFQNEAQLDKSGLPSDRFFAERPEGSVSTLKIQRTQQEDSAVYLCASSLFLDREQYFGPGTRLTVT.